This T cell receptor (beta chain) was captured by sequencing in a study of T cell repertoires in cytomegalovirus infection. TCRdb redid the calling of the reads with MiXCR, one entry per CDR3 protein. This table holds fewer than 200,000 distinct CDR3 sequences, 13% to 15% found once. Concerning this clonotype itself: A read error may account for a junction end that differs from germline.

This CDR3 is 13 amino acids long. CDR1 and CDR2 from the germline V gene are SGHTA and FQGTGA. The clonotype originates from a human donor in good health (CMV status not recorded). Some clones in this sample may be carry-over from other donors' samples. Sequencing input: PBMCs. The rearrangement uses TRBV7-3 and TRBJ1-1; no clear D gene. Written as DNA, the CDR3 is TGTGCCAGCGGCTTAAGGAGGCTCACTGAAGCTTTCTTT. This encodes CASGLRRLTEAFF.